The entry below describes one TCR beta chain. Assay: immunoSEQ multiplex PCR; the TCRdb copy retains only in-frame clones and omits some. There are some 160,000 clones in the sample; approximately 91% occur only once, and approximately 2% lies in the top ten. The sample originates from a study of blood T cell repertoires in COVID-19. Looking at the study overall: In each case, the material was cDNA or gDNA derived from T cells, B-cell-depleted T cells, or PBMCs.

The V gene lost 7 bases and the J gene lost 1 base, with 11 bases spanning the gap. This CDR3 is built from 14 residues. The germline gives CDR1 SEHNR, CDR2 FQNEAQ (reference sequence). This clonotype was sampled from a man aged 18 to 29 with acute or convalescent COVID-19. The chain recombines TRBV7-9 with TRBJ2-1, with D perhaps matching TRBD1 (6 bases). The sample was peripheral blood. The CDR3 here is CASTFRGSYNEQFF. The CDR3 DNA reads as TGTGCCAGCACCTTCAGGGGTTCCTACAATGAGCAGTTCTTC.